This entry lists 2 T cell receptor beta chains sequenced from one sample in a study of regulatory T cells in long-lasting Graves disease. iRepertoire HTBI primers and Arm-PCR of CDR3 regions built TCR beta libraries. MiXCR was run by TCRdb on the multiplex PCR reads, yielding one entry per CDR3 protein. In the table there are about 660,000 distinct CDR3 sequences, 25% to 30% of which are singletons. Specified time point: persistent/refractory GD, antithyroid drugs over 5 years with positive TRAb. Isolated PBMC RNA provided the starting material for the TCR library. The material sequenced was peripheral blood mononuclear cells (PBMCs), taken when the disease was refractory, from a patient treated with antithyroid drugs. These receptors were collected from a female donor with Graves disease.

V usage is TRBV2 and J usage is TRBJ2-7; a weak D match, TRBD2 (6 bases). Trimming removed 6 bases at V and 3 bases at J, with 24 bases between. The CDR3 spans 17 residues. Germline V gene lookup returns CDR1 SNHLY and CDR2 FYNNEI. The chain's CDR3 is CASSPSVPYPKDYEQYF. In nucleotides, the CDR3 is TGTGCCAGCAGCCCTAGCGTACCCTACCCGAAGGACTACGAGCAGTACTTC.

This clonotype showed up just a few times. The CDR3 loop is CASSQDRMVEKLFF. CDR3 DNA: TGTGCCAGCAGCCAAGACAGGATGGTTGAAAAACTGTTTTTT. The rearrangement joins TRBV7-9 to TRBJ1-4, with D tentatively TRBD1 (6 bases). Germline V gene lookup returns CDR1 SEHNR and CDR2 FQNEAQ (reference sequence). This CDR3 is 14 amino acids long. V dropped 5 bases and J dropped 7 bases, with 14 bases sitting between them.